These T cell receptor beta chains were read from a single sample in a study of PD-1 blockade in classical Hodgkin lymphoma. Measured with immunoSEQ multiplex PCR; TCRdb has only the in-frame clones, and not every one. The table lists roughly 40,000 clones, about 72% of them singletons, with 3% to 3.5% in the top ten. Sequenced here: peripheral blood mononuclear cells (PBMCs), sampled at baseline. These receptor sequences come from a human donor with classical Hodgkin lymphoma. The CDR3 runs from the conserved cysteine through the conserved F or W. A D gene is named only where the DNA matches it firmly. Expanded clones are given a class, and other clones once, few, many or no size at all.

j_call | d_call | v_call | clone_size | cdr3_nt | cdr3_aa
TRBJ1-3 | TRBD1 | TRBV7-6 | NA | TGTGCCAGCAGATCTAACAGGGGATCGGAAGGAAACACCATATATTTT | CASRSNRGSEGNTIYF
TRBJ1-2 | TRBD1 | TRBV19 | few | TGTGCCAGTAGTTTGGGACAGCTATTATATGGCTACACCTTC | CASSLGQLLYGYTF
TRBJ2-2 | TRBD2 | TRBV5-1 | NA | TGCGCCAGCAGCTTGTACGGCGGGGGGTTCGGTACCGGGGAGCTGTTTTTT | CASSLYGGGFGTGELFF
TRBJ2-1 | TRBD2 | TRBV7-3 | NA | TGTGCCAGCAGCATAGGGACTAGCGAGTCGGATGAGCAGTTCTTC | CASSIGTSESDEQFF
TRBJ1-3 | NA | TRBV27 | NA | TGTGCCAGCAGTTTATCGATCGAGGGGACCATATATTTT | CASSLSIEGTIYF
TRBJ2-6 | TRBD1 | TRBV11-3 | few | TGTGCCAGCAGCTTAAATGGGGACAGAAGCTCTGGGGCCAACGTCCTGACTTTC | CASSLNGDRSSGANVLTF
TRBJ2-7 | NA | TRBV9 | NA | TGTGCCAGCAGCGTAGGCCCGGAGGTTGCTTCCTACGAGCAGTACTTC | CASSVGPEVASYEQYF
TRBJ1-2 | TRBD1 | TRBV5-4 | NA | TGTGCCAGCAGCTCGACCGGGACAGCCTATGGCTACACCTTC | CASSSTGTAYGYTF
TRBJ2-7 | NA | TRBV5-6 | NA | TGTGCCAGCAGCTTGGCTTGGGGCTCCTACGAGCAGTACTTC | CASSLAWGSYEQYF
TRBJ2-7 | NA | TRBV7-6 | NA | TGTGCCAGCAGCTTAGCGCTAGGCTACGAGCAGTACTTC | CASSLALGYEQYF
TRBJ1-5 | TRBD1 | TRBV19 | NA | TGTGCCAGTAGTATAGGGGGGACAGGGTGGCATCAGCCCCAGCATTTT | CASSIGGTGWHQPQHF
TRBJ1-5 | NA | TRBV4-1 | NA | TGCGCCAGCAGCCCCCACCAAAGCAATCAGCCCCAGCATTTT | CASSPHQSNQPQHF
TRBJ2-5 | NA | TRBV4-3 | NA | TGCGCCAGCAGCCAATGGTCGGTCCAAGAGACCCAGTACTTC | CASSQWSVQETQYF
TRBJ1-1 | NA | TRBV19 | medium-sized | TGTGCCAGTAGTAGGGGTACGAACACTGAAGCTTTCTTT | CASSRGTNTEAFF
TRBJ2-5 | NA | TRBV9 | NA | TGTGCCAGCAGCCTTACAGGGACTCGGGAGACCCAGTACTTC | CASSLTGTRETQYF
TRBJ2-1 | TRBD2 | TRBV19 | once | TGTGCCAGTAGTATAGTAGTAGCGGGCTACAATGAGCAGTTCTTC | CASSIVVAGYNEQFF
TRBJ1-4 | NA | TRBV19 | once | TGTGCCAGTAGTATCGTCGTTCCTGAAAAACTGTTTTTT | CASSIVVPEKLFF
TRBJ2-7 | NA | TRBV5-3 | NA | TGTGCCAGAAGCTTCCTCGGGGGGCCCAGCTACGAGCAGTACTTC | CARSFLGGPSYEQYF
TRBJ2-3 | NA | TRBV9 | NA | TGTGCCAGCAGCGTTACGGTTAGCACAGATACGCAGTATTTT | CASSVTVSTDTQYF
TRBJ1-5 | NA | TRBV4-3 | NA | TGCGCCAGCAGCCAAGACTTTTCTAGCAATCAGCCCCAGCATTTT | CASSQDFSSNQPQHF
TRBJ1-1 | NA | TRBV9 | NA | TGTGCCAGCAGCGTCCTTCCAGGCAACTTTGAAGCTTTCTTT | CASSVLPGNFEAFF
TRBJ1-2 | NA | TRBV11-2 | NA | TGTGCCAGCAACAGCGGACGTGAGGGCTACACCTTC | CASNSGREGYTF
TRBJ2-7 | TRBD1 | TRBV7-8 | NA | TGTGCCAGCAGCCTATCCGGGACAGGGTGGTACGAGCAGTACTTC | CASSLSGTGWYEQYF
TRBJ2-1 | NA | TRBV13 | NA | TGTGCCAGCAGCTTCGAGCTCGATGAGCAGTTCTTC | CASSFELDEQFF
TRBJ1-6 | NA | TRBV7-3 | NA | TGTGCCAGCAGCTTATCTAGGCACAGGGAATCACCCCTCCACTTT | CASSLSRHRESPLHF
TRBJ2-1 | TRBD2 | TRBV9 | NA | TGTGCCAGCAGCATTAGCGGGGGGGCCAAGGTTGAGCAGTTCTTC | CASSISGGAKVEQFF
TRBJ2-6 | NA | TRBV6-5 | few | TGTGCCAGCAGTTACAGCCCGTACTCTGGGGCCAACGTCCTGACTTTC | CASSYSPYSGANVLTF
TRBJ2-7 | NA | TRBV5-1 | NA | TGCGCCAGCAGTCCAAACCAGGGACACCCCCGGAACGAGCAGTACTTC | CASSPNQGHPRNEQYF
TRBJ1-1 | NA | TRBV9 | NA | TGTGCCAGCAGCGTAGCCGGGTTTACGAACACTGAAGCTTTCTTT | CASSVAGFTNTEAFF
TRBJ1-2 | NA | TRBV5-6 | few | TGTGCCAGCAGCTCCTACATAGAACAGGGAAGGCAATATGGCTACACCTTC | CASSSYIEQGRQYGYTF
TRBJ2-5 | TRBD1 | TRBV29-1 | once | TGCAGCGTTAGACAGGGTGAGACCCAGTACTTC | CSVRQGETQYF
TRBJ1-1 | NA | TRBV2 | NA | TGTGCCAGCAGTGAAGCAAGGAGTTTCACTGAAGCTTTCTTT | CASSEARSFTEAFF
TRBJ1-2 | NA | TRBV7-2 | medium-sized | TGTGCCAGCAGCTTAGGGGGAATGGACTATGGCTACACCTTC | CASSLGGMDYGYTF
TRBJ2-3 | TRBD1 | TRBV5-6 | NA | TGTGCCAGCAGTTTCGACAGGGGTTGGAGCACAGATACGCAGTATTTT | CASSFDRGWSTDTQYF
TRBJ2-7 | NA | TRBV6-1 | NA | TGTGCCAGCAGTGATTTTCCCGCCTACGAGCAGTACTTC | CASSDFPAYEQYF
TRBJ1-4 | NA | TRBV9 | NA | TGTGCCAGCAACTCCGGAGGGGATGAAAAACTGTTTTTT | CASNSGGDEKLFF
TRBJ2-3 | NA | TRBV4-3 | NA | TGCGCCAGCAGCCAAGTTGGGGACCTTGGATTCACAGATACGCAGTATTTT | CASSQVGDLGFTDTQYF
TRBJ2-7 | TRBD2 | TRBV30 | NA | TGTGCCTGGAGTGGTGGGGCGGGAGCGGACGAGCAGTACTTC | CAWSGGAGADEQYF
TRBJ1-2 | TRBD1 | TRBV27 | NA | TGTGCCAGCAGAGTCCAGGGGGCGTTGGACTATGGCTACACCTTC | CASRVQGALDYGYTF
TRBJ1-1 | TRBD1 | TRBV30 | NA | TGTGCCTGGAATGGACAGGGGGTTGAAGCTTTCTTT | CAWNGQGVEAFF
TRBJ1-1 | TRBD1 | TRBV2 | few | TGTGCCAGCTTTGGGGGACAGGGGAACACTGAAGCTTTCTTT | CASFGGQGNTEAFF
TRBJ2-3 | TRBD2 | TRBV28 | NA | TGTGCCAGCATCCAAGCGGGAGAGGTAGATACGCAGTATTTT | CASIQAGEVDTQYF
TRBJ1-1 | NA | TRBV5-4 | few | TGTGCCAGCAGCGACCTCGGAATAGTTCACACTGAAGCTTTCTTT | CASSDLGIVHTEAFF
TRBJ2-7 | NA | TRBV20-1 | NA | TGCAGTGCTACAGGAGGGTACGAGCAGTACTTC | CSATGGYEQYF
TRBJ2-1 | NA | TRBV4-2 | NA | TGTGCCAGCAGCGCAAGAACGGGGCCCGGTTACAATGAGCAGTTCTTC | CASSARTGPGYNEQFF
TRBJ1-1 | NA | TRBV29-1 | NA | TGCAGCGTAACGGGGACGGACACTGAAGCTTTCTTT | CSVTGTDTEAFF
TRBJ2-7 | NA | TRBV4-3 | NA | TGCGCCAGCAGCCAAAGCTTTTATCTTGGGGACGAGCAGTACTTC | CASSQSFYLGDEQYF